The clone carrying this TCR beta chain was counted at least ten times. Its specificity is unknown. The sample comes from a study of spatial heterogeneity in lung cancer. Study outcomes and limitations: Intratumoral expanded alpha and beta TCR counts were found to track tumor mutation counts.

The CDR3 consists of 15 residues. Per the germline V gene, CDR1 is DFQATT and CDR2 is SNEGSKA (reference sequence). V lost 4 bases to trimming and J lost 1 base, with 13 bases between them. Time point indicated: sample taken at primary tumor resection. Each CDR3 protein gets one entry after TCRdb re-called the 5' RACE reads with MiXCR. The data show about 20,000 distinct CDR3 sequences, more than 15% seen once. The TCR was taken from a female donor with early-stage non-small cell lung cancer. The V and J genes are TRBV20-1 and TRBJ1-4; perhaps TRBD1 as D (6 bases). The sequencing here drew on lung tumor tissue, taken at surgery. The CDR3 region is CSATMDSGTNEKLFF. The CDR3, as DNA: TGCAGTGCTACCATGGACAGTGGAACTAATGAAAAACTGTTTTTT.